Listed below are T cell receptor beta chains from one sample, sequenced in a study of brain T cells in children with intractable seizures. This table comes from immunoSEQ multiplex PCR, and its TCRdb copy is limited to in-frame clones, with some not included. The sample yields a few hundred thousand clones, 93% seen once. The input for sequencing was peripheral blood, taken less than 6 months after surgery. The receptors were gathered from a boy younger than two with tuberous sclerosis and intractable seizures. Both conserved end residues are part of each CDR3. A D gene is named only where the DNA matches it firmly.

TRBV27	TRBD1	TRBJ1-5	CASSSTGAGQPQHF	TGTGCCAGCAGTTCAACAGGGGCGGGGCAGCCCCAGCATTTT
TRBV14	.	TRBJ1-1	CASSQGHTEAFF	TGTGCCAGCAGCCAGGGGCACACTGAAGCTTTCTTT
TRBV7-9	.	TRBJ2-1	CASSRVAAAPPNEQFF	TGTGCCAGCAGCCGCGTGGCAGCGGCCCCCCCCAATGAGCAGTTCTTC
TRBV19	.	TRBJ2-7	CASSIGVGNLLFEQYF	TGTGCCAGTAGTATAGGGGTCGGAAACCTCTTATTCGAGCAGTACTTC
TRBV14	.	TRBJ2-1	CASSPTRDSELNEQFF	TGTGCCAGCAGCCCGACCCGGGACTCCGAGCTCAATGAGCAGTTCTTC
TRBV5-5	.	TRBJ2-5	CASSLSGQRETQYF	TGTGCCAGCAGCTTAAGCGGACAGCGAGAGACCCAGTACTTC
TRBV6-6	TRBD1	TRBJ2-1	CASSYSISDRYNEQFF	TGTGCCAGCAGTTACTCGATTTCGGACAGGTACAATGAGCAGTTCTTC
TRBV6-5	.	TRBJ2-7	CATGGGQGLGEQYF	TGTGCCACCGGGGGGGGACAGGGACTTGGCGAGCAGTACTTC
TRBV29-1	.	TRBJ1-1	CSVEGRMNTEAFF	TGCAGCGTTGAGGGGAGGATGAACACTGAAGCTTTCTTT
TRBV4-2	TRBD2	TRBJ2-3	CASSQDVASGHTDTQYF	TGTGCCAGCAGCCAAGATGTGGCTAGCGGGCATACAGATACGCAGTATTTT
TRBV19	.	TRBJ1-4	CASSFILGTVINEKLFF	TGTGCCAGTAGTTTTATTCTCGGGACCGTGATTAATGAAAAACTGTTTTTT